The clone carrying this TCR beta chain was detected only a few times. The antigen is not known. Time point given: newly diagnosed GD, antithyroid drugs for less than 3 months. The authors made the TCR library using RNA they extracted from PBMCs. V shed 4 bases and J 5 bases; nucleotides not matched to a gene: 12. CDR3 size: 16 residues. In germline, CDR1 is DFQATT, CDR2 SNEGSKA (reference sequence). According to the study, TCR beta libraries were built with iRepertoire HTBI primers and CDR3-region Arm-PCR. Each CDR3 protein gets one entry after TCRdb re-called the multiplex PCR reads with MiXCR. The sample includes about 540,000 distinct CDR3 sequences, about 14% of them seen just once. This record comes from a study of regulatory T cells in long-lasting Graves disease. Study-level findings and limits: Accuracy might have suffered from few samples.

The data also belong to a second study, concerning T cells in Graves' hyperthyroidism and ophthalmopathy. Per that paper: TCR CDR3 regions were first amplified by RT-PCR with HTBI primers. Among thyroid clonotypes expanded above 0.001, most also appeared in blood.

The chain links TRBV20-1 to TRBJ2-3, with TRBD2 identical over 10 bases. Source: peripheral blood mononuclear cells (PBMCs), taken at new diagnosis, from a patient treated with antithyroid drugs. This receptor was obtained from a man younger than 45 with Graves disease. The CDR3 nucleotides are TGCAGTGCTACCCGCCCCAGCGGGAGGGCCGTAGATACGCAGTATTTT. This gives the protein CSATRPSGRAVDTQYF.